The TCR beta chain under discussion was sequenced for a study of T cell responses to AZD1222 COVID-19 vaccine. Study outcomes and limitations: Epitopes outside B.1.351 and B.1.1.7 mutated regions reportedly drew nearly half of spike TCRs. Donors were mostly white British, more females; clonal diversity possibly underestimated. Two doses of AZD1222 preceded a rise in Spike-specific TCR breadth and depth.

For this clone: Its antigen is still unknown.

Only in-frame clones appear in the TCRdb table, and some are missing; sequencing was by immunoSEQ multiplex PCR. The sample consists of over 100,000 clones, roughly 84% of them appearing once. The material was peripheral blood, obtained on day 0 of AZD1222 vaccination. This receptor was obtained from an adult in good health.

The CDR3 nucleotides read TGTGCCAGCTCAACTCCGGGACAGGGAGGCACTGAAGCTTTCTTT. Translation gives CASSTPGQGGTEAFF. This chain joins TRBV18 and TRBJ1-1; TRBD1 matches 9 bases. The CDR3 has 15 amino acids. Germline V gene sequence: CDR1 KGHSH, CDR2 LQKENI. Unmatched junction bases numbered 8, after V lost 5 bases and J lost 4 bases.